What follows are 27 T cell receptor beta chains derived from one specimen sequenced in a study of shared clonotypes between healthy human individuals. Naive CD8 populations comprised CD45RO-negative cells positively selected for CCR7, excluding terminally differentiated effector memory CD45RA+ cells. The data were produced by immunoSEQ multiplex PCR, yet TCRdb's version contains in-frame clones alone and is incomplete. The data show roughly 2.1 million clones, under 95% seen once. The sample was naive CD8+ T cells from PBMCs. These receptors came from a man aged 18 to 29 in good health. Some clones in this sample may be carry-over from other donors' samples.

V usage is TRBV7-3 and J usage is TRBJ2-3; TRBD1 agrees at 7 bases. The CDR3 covers 13 residues. Germline V gene sequence: CDR1 SGHTA, CDR2 FQGTGA. Losses at the gene ends were 4 bases for V and 4 bases for J; bases not matched to a gene: 2. CDR3 DNA sequence: TGTGCCAGCAGCTGGACAGGCCCAGATACGCAGTATTTT. Its protein is CASSWTGPDTQYF. The full variable domain, its missing parts supplied by reference TRBV7-3 and TRBJ2-3, is GAGVSQTPSNKVTEKGKYVELRCDPISGHTALYWYRQSLGQGPEFLIYFQGTGAADDSGLPNDRFFAVRPEGSVSTLKIQRTERGDSAVYLCASSWTGPDTQYFGPGTRLTVL.

The chain carries TRBV13 and TRBJ2-7, with 10 bases that match TRBD2. The CDR3 is made up of 16 amino acids. J gave up 2 bases and V 5 bases, and 9 bases lay outside the gene matches. Looked up from germline, CDR1 is PRHDT and CDR2 is FYEKMQ (reference sequence). Written as DNA, the CDR3 is TGTGCCAGCAGCCCAAAGAGCGGGAGGGACACCTACGAGCAGTACTTC. Its translation is CASSPKSGRDTYEQYF.

The V and J genes are TRBV7-9 and TRBJ2-7, with 9 bases identical to TRBD2. Germline V CDR1 and CDR2: SEHNR, FQNEAQ (reference sequence). This CDR3 region has 15 residues. V shed 5 bases, J shed 3 bases, and the junction held 8 bases outside the gene matches. The CDR3 DNA follows: TGTGCCAGCAGCGGCATAGCGGGAGATCTCTACGAGCAGTACTTC. Translating gives CASSGIAGDLYEQYF.

Turning to this clone: This CDR3 is also generated by other DNA sequences in the sample. The V call is TRBV5-1, the J call TRBJ2-7; 12 nucleotides match TRBD1. CDR3 size: 14 residues. V shed 6 bases, J shed 4 bases, and the junction held 5 bases outside the gene matches. Looked up from germline, CDR1 is SGHRS and CDR2 is YFSETQ. DNA for the CDR3: TGCGCCAGCACCCCGGGACAGGGGGCTTACGAGCAGTACTTC. This codes for CASTPGQGAYEQYF.

This chain uses TRBV7-9 with TRBJ1-3, with no clear D. The end of the DNA aligns better with TRBJ2-2, so the J call may be wrong. Germline V gene lookup returns CDR1 SEHNR and CDR2 FQNEAQ (reference sequence). The CDR3 runs to 10 residues. CDR3 amino acids: CASSFRELFF. CDR3 DNA sequence: TGTGCCAGCAGCTTCAGGGAGCTGTTTTTT.

The chain employs TRBV11-2 and TRBJ2-3, with D possibly matching TRBD2 (7 bases). Germline assignment: CDR1 SGHAT and CDR2 FQNNGV. The CDR3 consists of 16 residues. V dropped 3 bases and J dropped 3 bases, with 16 bases sitting between them. The CDR3 coding sequence is TGTGCCAGCAGCTTGAGGGGGGGCTTAGGAACAGATACGCAGTATTTT. Residues: CASSLRGGLGTDTQYF.

V is TRBV9 and J is TRBJ2-1, with D perhaps matching TRBD2 (6 bases). The V gene's germline CDR1 is SGDLS and CDR2 YYNGEE. The CDR3 loop spans 13 amino acids. V was pared by 5 bases and J by 4 bases, with 10 bases between. The CDR3 here is CASRDGTYNEQFF. CDR3 coding DNA: TGTGCCAGCAGAGATGGGACTTACAATGAGCAGTTCTTC.

Note on this clone: Other DNA sequences in this specimen translate into the identical CDR3. This chain links TRBV27 with TRBJ1-1; TRBD1 is a possible D gene (6 bases). Between the trimmed V and J ends, which lost 3 bases and 6 bases, there was a span of 8 bases. Germline V gene data show CDR1 as MNHEY and CDR2 as SMNVEV (reference sequence). This CDR3 comprises 12 residues. The DNA of the CDR3 is TGTGCCAGCAGTTTCGGGGGCTCTGAAGCTTTCTTT. Translating gives CASSFGGSEAFF.

The V call is TRBV20-1, the J call TRBJ1-2, with D unresolved. V dropped 6 bases and J dropped 5 bases, with 7 bases sitting between them. The CDR3 totals 10 residues. The germline gives CDR1 DFQATT, CDR2 SNEGSKA (reference sequence). The CDR3 protein is CSAPHYGYTF. For the CDR3, the DNA is TGCAGTGCCCCACATTATGGCTACACCTTC.

The rearrangement uses TRBV7-9 and TRBJ1-4, with D tentatively TRBD1 (5 bases). V was cut by 0 bases and J by 1 base, with 9 bases left in between. The CDR3 is made up of 16 amino acids. Germline V CDR1 and CDR2: SEHNR, FQNEAQ (reference sequence). CDR3 DNA: TGTGCCAGCAGCTTAGCGGCGGGGGGAACTAATGAAAAACTGTTTTTT. As protein: CASSLAAGGTNEKLFF. Complete variable domain (other parts from reference TRBV7-9 and TRBJ1-4): DTGVSQNPRHKITKRGQNVTFRCDPISEHNRLYWYRQTLGQGPEFLTYFQNEAQLEKSRLLSDRFSAERPKGSFSTLEIQRTEQGDSAMYLCASSLAAGGTNEKLFFGSGTQLSVL.

V gene TRBV7-9 combines with J gene TRBJ2-5; 10 positions agree with TRBD1. There are 14 residues in the CDR3. Germline CDR1 is SEHNR and CDR2 is FQNEAQ (reference sequence). V lost 1 base, J lost 4 bases, and 0 bases stayed unmatched. The CDR3: CASSLGTGGETQYF. The CDR3, as DNA: TGTGCCAGCAGCTTAGGGACAGGGGGAGAGACCCAGTACTTC. The full variable domain, completed using reference TRBV7-9 and TRBJ2-5, is DTGVSQNPRHKITKRGQNVTFRCDPISEHNRLYWYRQTLGQGPEFLTYFQNEAQLEKSRLLSDRFSAERPKGSFSTLEIQRTEQGDSAMYLCASSLGTGGETQYFGPGTRLLVL.

The gene calls are TRBV9 and TRBJ1-2, with 8 positions matching TRBD1. V gave up 3 bases and J gave up 3 bases; unmatched junction bases: 4. There are 14 residues in the CDR3. CDR1 SGDLS and CDR2 YYNGEE come from the germline V gene. CDR3 DNA: TGTGCCAGCAGCGCGGCGACAGGGGACTATGGCTACACCTTC. Its translation is CASSAATGDYGYTF.

Comment on this clone: Other DNA variants within this sample encode the same CDR3. The chain joins TRBV27 to TRBJ1-1; D is possibly TRBD1 (6 bases). This CDR3 region has 15 residues. CDR1 is MNHEY and CDR2 is SMNVEV in the germline V gene (reference sequence). V shed 4 bases and J shed 0 bases, with 12 bases lying between them. The CDR3 region is CASSSRGGVNTEAFF. The CDR3 DNA reads as TGTGCCAGCAGTTCCCGGGGGGGCGTGAACACTGAAGCTTTCTTT.

V and J are TRBV19 and TRBJ2-3; TRBD1 is a possible D gene (6 bases). The CDR3 has 15 amino acids. Per germline, CDR1 LNHDA and CDR2 SQIVND (reference sequence). Trimming removed 5 bases at V and 0 bases at J, with 12 bases between. The CDR3 region has the DNA TGTGCCAGTAGTCCCAGGGGATCGAGCACAGATACGCAGTATTTT. Encoded protein: CASSPRGSSTDTQYF.

The chain links TRBV4-1 to TRBJ2-3; TRBD2 agrees at 7 bases. This CDR3 contains 15 residues. Germline V gene data show CDR1 as MGHRA and CDR2 as YSYEKL. V gave up 5 bases and J gave up 4 bases; unmatched junction bases: 9. CDR3 sequence (DNA): TGCGCCAGCAGCTTCCGGACTAGAGGCGCAGATACGCAGTATTTT. As protein: CASSFRTRGADTQYF.

The rearrangement links TRBV10-3 to TRBJ2-7; the D gene is possibly TRBD2 (6 bases). There are 11 residues in the CDR3. The ends were cut back, 11 bases at V and 1 base at J, with 9 bases in the middle. The germline V gene encodes CDR1 ENHRY and CDR2 SYGVKD. CDR3 coding DNA: TGTGCCTCCGGGGGTTCCTACGAGCAGTACTTC. As protein: CASGGSYEQYF.

This chain uses TRBV7-8 with TRBJ2-3; maybe TRBD2 (6 bases). This CDR3 is built from 15 residues. CDR1 is SGHVS and CDR2 is FQNEAQ in the germline V gene. V was cut by 5 bases and J by 6 bases, with 18 bases left in between. This CDR3 reads CASSQVGLASDTQYF. The CDR3 bases are TGTGCCAGCAGCCAGGTTGGGCTAGCGAGCGATACGCAGTATTTT. The variable domain in full, with the rest retrieved from reference TRBV7-8 and TRBJ2-3, is GAGVSQSPRYKVAKRGQDVALRCDPISGHVSLFWYQQALGQGPEFLTYFQNEAQLDKSGLPSDRFFAERPEGSVSTLKIQRTQQEDSAVYLCASSQVGLASDTQYFGPGTRLTVL.

The rearrangement links TRBV5-1 to TRBJ2-5; D possibly uses TRBD1 or TRBD2 (5 bases each). The ends were cut back, 4 bases at V and 6 bases at J, with 19 bases in the middle. The V gene's germline CDR1 is SGHRS and CDR2 YFSETQ. The CDR3 has 15 amino acids. The CDR3 sequence: CASSHNRDPIQTQYF. For the CDR3, the DNA is TGCGCCAGCAGCCATAACCGGGACCCCATTCAGACCCAGTACTTC. Full variable domain (rest looked up from reference TRBV5-1 and TRBJ2-5): KAGVTQTPRYLIKTRGQQVTLSCSPISGHRSVSWYQQTPGQGLQFLFEYFSETQRNKGNFPGRFSGRQFSNSRSEMNVSTLELGDSALYLCASSHNRDPIQTQYFGPGTRLLVL.

V gene TRBV5-4 combines with J gene TRBJ2-1; 8 nucleotides agree with TRBD1. Looked up from germline, CDR1 is SGHNT and CDR2 is YYREEE (reference sequence). The CDR3 covers 17 residues. J lost 1 base, V lost 4 bases, and 10 bases had no gene match. The CDR3 protein is CASSPHPGQESYNEQFF. CDR3 nucleotides: TGTGCCAGCAGCCCCCACCCGGGACAGGAATCCTACAATGAGCAGTTCTTC. The whole variable domain, remainder taken from reference TRBV5-4 and TRBJ2-1, is ETGVTQSPTHLIKTRGQQVTLRCSSQSGHNTVSWYQQALGQGPQFIFQYYREEENGRGNFPPRFSGLQFPNYSSELNVNALELDDSALYLCASSPHPGQESYNEQFFGPGTRLTVL.

V and J are TRBV11-2 and TRBJ2-7; TRBD2 agrees at 13 bases. Trimming removed 5 bases from V and 7 bases from J; junction bases left unmatched: 5. This CDR3 region has 14 residues. The germline V gene encodes CDR1 SGHAT and CDR2 FQNNGV. CDR3 in DNA: TGTGCCAGCAGCCAGGGACTAGCGGGACAAGAGCAGTACTTC. Translating it yields CASSQGLAGQEQYF.

This chain uses TRBV9 with TRBJ2-7; D not resolved. The CDR3 length is 12 residues. V lost 4 bases and J lost 5, with 10 bases in between. Germline V lookup: CDR1 SGDLS, CDR2 YYNGEE. CDR3 loop: CASSPNNHEQYF. Written as DNA, the CDR3 is TGTGCCAGCAGCCCTAATAACCACGAGCAGTACTTC.

V gene TRBV15 combines with J gene TRBJ2-6; no reliable D call. V was shortened by 5 bases and J by 1 base, with 6 bases between the two germline ends. Germline assignment: CDR1 LNHNV and CDR2 YYDKDF (reference sequence). CDR3 size: 14 residues. In DNA form, the CDR3 reads TGTGCCACCAGCGACATGTCTGGGGCCAACGTCCTGACTTTC. Protein sequence: CATSDMSGANVLTF.

The chain uses TRBV9 and TRBJ2-1; 7 bases map to TRBD1. This CDR3 contains 16 residues. After removal of 3 bases from V and 2 bases from J, the junction contained 8 bases not matched to a gene. In germline, CDR1 is SGDLS, CDR2 YYNGEE. Written as DNA, the CDR3 is TGTGCCAGCAGCGCCGCGACAGGGAACCCCTACAATGAGCAGTTCTTC. The encoded protein is CASSAATGNPYNEQFF.

The gene calls are TRBV25-1 and TRBJ2-7; a possible D gene is TRBD2 (5 bases). With 2 bases removed from V and 0 bases from J, the gap between germline ends came to 11 bases. From germline, CDR1 is MGHDK and CDR2 SYGVNS. This CDR3 is built from 15 residues. The CDR3 protein is CASSESGGFSYEQYF. DNA for the CDR3: TGTGCCAGCAGTGAAAGCGGCGGTTTCTCCTACGAGCAGTACTTC.

J is TRBJ2-1 and V is TRBV27; TRBD2 aligns across 8 bases. The CDR3 spans 16 residues. Germline values: CDR1 MNHEY, CDR2 SMNVEV (reference sequence). The junction had 7 bases not matched to a gene; V was cut back by 4 bases and J by 2 bases. Written as DNA, the CDR3 is TGTGCCAGCAGTTGGGCAGCGGGAGAGGCCTACAATGAGCAGTTCTTC. Its protein product is CASSWAAGEAYNEQFF.

On this clone: Distinct nucleotide sequences in the sample also encode this CDR3. This chain connects TRBV27 to TRBJ2-7; 7 bases are a match to TRBD1. Trimming took 5 bases from V and 3 from J; bases not matched to a gene: 4. Germline CDR1 is MNHEY and CDR2 is SMNVEV (reference sequence). The CDR3 extends over 13 amino acids. CDR3 nucleotides: TGTGCCAGCAGTCTGGGACAGCTCTACGAGCAGTACTTC. Protein: CASSLGQLYEQYF.

The table lists this clone with a count of one. This chain uses TRBV11-2 with TRBJ2-2, with D possibly matching TRBD1 (6 bases). V gave up 1 base and J gave up 3 bases, with 9 bases separating them. This CDR3 region has 15 residues. The germline V gene encodes CDR1 SGHAT and CDR2 FQNNGV. CDR3 sequence (DNA): TGTGCCAGCAGCTTAGTCAGGGGAGACACCGGGGAGCTGTTTTTT. Encoded protein: CASSLVRGDTGELFF. The full variable domain, completed using reference TRBV11-2 and TRBJ2-2, is EAGVAQSPRYKIIEKRQSVAFWCNPISGHATLYWYQQILGQGPKLLIQFQNNGVVDDSQLPKDRFSAERLKGVDSTLKIQPAKLEDSAVYLCASSLVRGDTGELFFGEGSRLTVL.